A single sample is the source of the 28 T cell receptor beta chains below, sequenced in a study of cytomegalovirus exposure and HLA in healthy donors. Generated by immunoSEQ multiplex PCR, the TCRdb table keeps only in-frame clones and is missing some. The repertoire includes over 250,000 clones, about 90% of them detected once, and approximately 1.1% sits in the top ten. Sequenced sample: PBMCs. Source of these receptors: a woman aged 30 to 39 in good health and CMV-seropositive.

The rearrangement links TRBV7-2 to TRBJ2-2; D ambiguous. Looked up from germline, CDR1 is SGHTA and CDR2 is FQGNSA. The germline V and J ends were trimmed by 2 bases and 1 base, with 8 bases remaining between them. The length of the CDR3 is 15 residues. The CDR3 spells CASSLMVVNTGELFF. The CDR3 nucleotides read TGTGCCAGCAGCTTAATGGTCGTGAACACCGGGGAGCTGTTTTTT.

This clone was seen a single time. CDR3 sequence (DNA): TGTGCCAGCTCACCGCCGGGACTTCCGGGTGAGCAGTTCTTC. Amino acid sequence: CASSPPGLPGEQFF. The chain has TRBV18 and TRBJ2-1, with D possibly matching TRBD2 (6 bases). The CDR3 has 14 residues. Trimming removed 3 bases at V and 9 bases at J, with 15 bases between. Germline CDR1 reads KGHSH; CDR2 reads LQKENI.

The J gene is TRBJ2-1, the V gene TRBV27; the D gene is possibly TRBD1 (7 bases). Looked up from germline, CDR1 is MNHEY and CDR2 is SMNVEV (reference sequence). The V and J ends lost 7 bases and 0 bases respectively, with 13 bases between them. The CDR3 is 15 amino acids. The CDR3 sequence: CASTRGDGSYNEQFF. The CDR3 DNA sequence: TGTGCCAGCACCAGGGGGGACGGCTCCTACAATGAGCAGTTCTTC.

This chain joins TRBV6-6 and TRBJ2-7; D unclear. Looked up from germline, CDR1 is MNHNY and CDR2 is SVGAGI (reference sequence). The CDR3 has 14 amino acids. V was clipped by 6 bases and J by 3 bases, with 15 bases between them. CDR3 sequence (DNA): TGTGCCAGCAGCACGGACCCACTCTTCTACGAGCAGTACTTC. Translation gives CASSTDPLFYEQYF.

This clone was counted only a few times. The chain links TRBV15 to TRBJ2-1; 8 bases fit TRBD2. With 0 bases clipped from V and 6 bases from J, the junction kept 7 bases outside the gene matches. The CDR3 sequence is 16 residues long. CDR1 LNHNV and CDR2 YYDKDF come from the germline V gene (reference sequence). DNA for the CDR3: TGTGCCACCAGCAGAGATAATGCCGGGAGGGCCAATGAGCAGTTCTTC. Its protein is CATSRDNAGRANEQFF.

The chain uses TRBV5-5 and TRBJ1-2, with D maybe TRBD1 (5 bases). Trimming cost V 0 bases and J 3 bases, with 12 bases left between them. The CDR3 has 15 residues. From germline, CDR1 is SGHKS and CDR2 YYEKEE (reference sequence). CDR3 in DNA: TGTGCCAGCAGCTTGGGACTATCGGGGGACTATGGCTACACCTTC. Translation gives CASSLGLSGDYGYTF.

J is TRBJ1-3 and V is TRBV25-1, with unresolved D. Trimming took off 1 base at V and 0 bases at J, with 10 bases between the two ends. The CDR3 spans 16 residues. Per germline, CDR1 MGHDK and CDR2 SYGVNS. The CDR3, as DNA: TGTGCCAGCAGTGAATTTACCGCCTACTCTGGAAACACCATATATTTT. As protein: CASSEFTAYSGNTIYF.

J is TRBJ2-2 and V is TRBV30, with D possibly being TRBD2 (5 bases). The CDR3 contains 14 residues. Trimming left V 0 bases short and J 4 bases short, with 9 bases between. The germline gives CDR1 GTSNPN, CDR2 SVGIG (reference sequence). CDR3 loop: CAWSVLVGTGELFF. In DNA form, the CDR3 reads TGTGCCTGGAGTGTACTAGTTGGCACCGGGGAGCTGTTTTTT.

The chain carries TRBV11-3 and TRBJ2-3; 9 nucleotides agree with TRBD1. This CDR3 contains 18 residues. With V trimmed by 1 base and J by 4 bases, 12 bases remained unmatched. Per germline, CDR1 SGHNT and CDR2 YENEEA. The CDR3 spells CASSLGTFPGQGPDTQYF. CDR3 DNA: TGTGCCAGCAGCTTAGGGACCTTCCCGGGACAGGGACCAGATACGCAGTATTTT.

This clone came up once. This rearrangement joins TRBV2 to TRBJ2-3; 10 bases are a match to TRBD1. V shed 5 bases, J shed 14 bases, and the junction held 7 bases outside the gene matches. The CDR3 sequence is 12 residues long. Germline V lookup: CDR1 SNHLY, CDR2 FYNNEI. DNA of the CDR3: TGTGCCAGCAGTTCCGACAGGGGGCGCGGGTATTTT. It translates to CASSSDRGRGYF.

J is TRBJ2-7 and V is TRBV7-6; 12 nucleotides match TRBD2. The junction had 10 bases not matched to a gene; V was cut back by 5 bases and J by 5 bases. This CDR3 region has 16 residues. The germline gives CDR1 SGHVS, CDR2 FNYEAQ. Here the CDR3 reads CASSLPTSGSLDEQYF. The DNA for the CDR3 is TGTGCCAGCAGCCTTCCGACTAGCGGGAGTCTGGACGAGCAGTACTTC.

CDR3 residues: CASSLGREGYEQYF. The DNA for the CDR3 is TGTGCCAGCAGTTTAGGGCGGGAGGGCTACGAGCAGTACTTC. The chain uses TRBV28 and TRBJ2-7; 9 bases are shared with TRBD2. V shed 2 bases and J 3 bases; nucleotides not matched to a gene: 2. CDR1 MDHEN and CDR2 SYDVKM come from the germline V gene. CDR3 length: 14 residues. The whole variable domain, remainder taken from reference TRBV28 and TRBJ2-7, is DVKVTQSSRYLVKRTGEKVFLECVQDMDHENMFWYRQDPGLGLRLIYFSYDVKMKEKGDIPEGYSVSREKKERFSLILESASTNQTSMYLCASSLGREGYEQYFGPGTRLTVT.

This clone turned up a few times. The V call is TRBV6-5, the J call TRBJ2-1, with D maybe TRBD1 (6 bases). This CDR3 is built from 14 residues. The germline CDR1 and CDR2 sequences are MNHEY and SVGAGI. Trimming took 2 bases from V and 6 from J, leaving 11 bases between them. The CDR3 DNA sequence: TGTGCCAGCAGTTACACCGGACAGCCCAATGAGCAGTTCTTC. Translated, it gives CASSYTGQPNEQFF.

CDR3 residues: CASSEVSSQPQHF. The CDR3 nucleotides are TGTGCCAGCAGTGAAGTGTCCTCTCAGCCCCAGCATTTT. The gene calls are TRBV6-1 and TRBJ1-5; D is undetermined. The germline V gene has CDR1 MNHNS and CDR2 SASEGT. The CDR3 contains 13 residues. V was trimmed by 1 base and J by 6 bases, leaving 7 bases between them.

This sequence joins TRBV28 and TRBJ1-2; 10 nucleotides align to TRBD1. The V gene's germline CDR1 is MDHEN and CDR2 SYDVKM. This CDR3 is 15 amino acids long. V trimming: 7 bases; J trimming: 3 bases; junction bases outside the gene matches: 8. CDR3 loop: CASTDGTGAYYGYTF. CDR3 DNA sequence: TGTGCCAGCACCGACGGGACAGGGGCGTACTATGGCTACACCTTC.

This chain links TRBV16 with TRBJ2-7; D possibly corresponds to TRBD1 (5 bases). Germline values: CDR1 KGHSY, CDR2 FQNENV. V was cut by 4 bases and J by 2 bases, with 9 bases left in between. The CDR3 length is 13 residues. DNA for the CDR3: TGTGCCAGCAGCCCCAGGGTAACCTACGAGCAGTACTTC. As protein: CASSPRVTYEQYF.

V and J are TRBV6-5 and TRBJ2-7; D is unclear. Trimming removed 8 bases at V and 3 bases at J, with 8 bases between. This CDR3 region has 11 residues. CDR1 and CDR2 from the germline V gene are MNHEY and SVGAGI. The CDR3, as DNA: TGTGCCAGCGACGTTAACTACGAGCAGTACTTC. Amino acids: CASDVNYEQYF.

This clone was seen just once. The V call is TRBV4-3, the J call TRBJ1-1, with D possibly TRBD1 on 5 matching bases. V shed 4 bases and J shed 2 bases, with 14 bases lying between them. Germline V lookup: CDR1 LGHNA, CDR2 YSLEER. CDR3 size: 15 residues. CDR3 protein: CASSPTQGSNTEAFF. The CDR3 coding sequence is TGCGCCAGCAGCCCAACTCAGGGTTCAAACACTGAAGCTTTCTTT.

This rearrangement joins TRBV9 to TRBJ2-1; D may be TRBD2 (5 bases). From germline, CDR1 is SGDLS and CDR2 YYNGEE. V was pared by 0 bases and J by 9 bases, with 7 bases between. This CDR3 is 12 amino acids long. The CDR3 DNA follows: TGTGCCAGCAGCGTAGCGGGGTTTGAGCAGTTCTTC. Residues: CASSVAGFEQFF.

The J gene is TRBJ2-7, the V gene TRBV20-1; D gene unclear. There are 11 residues in the CDR3. Germline-derived CDR1 and CDR2 are DFQATT and SNEGSKA (reference sequence). Trimming stripped 6 bases from V and 6 bases from J, with 12 bases between. The CDR3 DNA follows: TGCAGTGCCCCATTGGGTGGCGAGCAGTACTTC. It yields the protein CSAPLGGEQYF.

V gene TRBV6-5 combines with J gene TRBJ1-2; D call uncertain. Germline V gene sequence: CDR1 MNHEY, CDR2 SVGAGI. V was shortened by 2 bases and J by 4 bases, with 11 bases between the two germline ends. This CDR3 has 14 amino acids. The CDR3 DNA follows: TGTGCCAGCAGTTACAGCGGCCCATTCTATGGCTACACCTTC. This translates into CASSYSGPFYGYTF.

This chain links TRBV5-3 with TRBJ2-7; D possibly corresponds to TRBD1 (5 bases). TRBV5-3 is treated as an ORF (open reading frame) with a function not yet certain. The V end was cut by 1 base, the J end by 4 bases, with 18 bases between. The CDR3 covers 16 residues. The CDR3: CARSLSSNRRRYEQYF. In nucleotides, the CDR3 is TGTGCCAGAAGCTTGTCCTCTAACAGGCGCAGGTACGAGCAGTACTTC.

A note on this clone: Sequence at one end of the junction differs from germline and may be a read error. This rearrangement joins TRBV19 to TRBJ2-7, with D possibly TRBD1 on 6 matching bases. Germline V gives CDR1 LNHDA, CDR2 SQIVND (reference sequence). The CDR3 contains 13 residues. The DNA of the CDR3 is TGTGCCAGTAGTGAGACAGGTATTCACGAGCAGTACTTT. Translation: CASSETGIHEQYF.

The V and J genes are TRBV28 and TRBJ1-3; unclear D gene. The V gene's germline CDR1 is MDHEN and CDR2 SYDVKM. This CDR3 is built from 13 residues. Trimming left V 2 bases short and J 0 bases short, with 2 bases between. The CDR3, as DNA: TGTGCCAGCAGTTTAGGCTCTGGAAACACCATATATTTT. It specifies CASSLGSGNTIYF.

The V call is TRBV30, the J call TRBJ1-1, with D maybe TRBD1 (5 bases). This CDR3 is 14 amino acids long. The V gene's germline CDR1 is GTSNPN and CDR2 SVGIG (reference sequence). Trimming pared 0 bases from V and 4 bases from J, leaving 12 bases between. The CDR3 region is CAWSVSGGSTEAFF. The DNA of the CDR3 is TGTGCCTGGAGTGTATCGGGGGGATCCACTGAAGCTTTCTTT. Variable domain in full (rest from reference TRBV30 and TRBJ1-1): SQTIHQWPATLVQPVGSPLSLECTVEGTSNPNLYWYRQAAGRGLQLLFYSVGIGQISSEVPQNLSASRPQDRQFILSSKKLLLSDSGFYLCAWSVSGGSTEAFFGQGTRLTVV.

V usage is TRBV29-1 and J usage is TRBJ1-2; possibly TRBD1 for D (5 bases). The V end was cut by 2 bases, the J end by 1 base, with 8 bases between. Germline-derived CDR1 and CDR2 are SQVTM and ANQGSEA. CDR3 size: 13 residues. For the CDR3, the DNA is TGCAGCGTTGAACAGGGCCGTAACTATGGCTACACCTTC. Encoded protein: CSVEQGRNYGYTF.

This sequence joins TRBV7-9 and TRBJ1-2; maybe TRBD1 (6 bases). The CDR3 runs 15 residues. V lost 6 bases to trimming and J lost 1 base, with 15 bases between them. The V gene's germline CDR1 is SEHNR and CDR2 FQNEAQ (reference sequence). CDR3 residues: CASSRIQGINYGYTF. In DNA, the CDR3 is TGTGCCAGCAGTAGGATACAGGGAATTAACTATGGCTACACCTTC. Full variable domain (remainder filled in from reference TRBV7-9 and TRBJ1-2): DTGVSQNPRHKITKRGQNVTFRCDPISEHNRLYWYRQTLGQGPEFLTYFQNEAQLEKSRLLSDRFSAERPKGSFSTLEIQRTEQGDSAMYLCASSRIQGINYGYTFGSGTRLTVV.

The chain carries TRBV4-3 and TRBJ1-1; D is unclear. The CDR3 consists of 13 residues. Looked up from germline, CDR1 is LGHNA and CDR2 is YSLEER. V lost 1 base, J lost 4 bases, and 7 bases lay in between. The CDR3 DNA follows: TGCGCCAGCAGCCAAGGACTGACCACTGAAGCTTTCTTT. This sequence encodes CASSQGLTTEAFF.